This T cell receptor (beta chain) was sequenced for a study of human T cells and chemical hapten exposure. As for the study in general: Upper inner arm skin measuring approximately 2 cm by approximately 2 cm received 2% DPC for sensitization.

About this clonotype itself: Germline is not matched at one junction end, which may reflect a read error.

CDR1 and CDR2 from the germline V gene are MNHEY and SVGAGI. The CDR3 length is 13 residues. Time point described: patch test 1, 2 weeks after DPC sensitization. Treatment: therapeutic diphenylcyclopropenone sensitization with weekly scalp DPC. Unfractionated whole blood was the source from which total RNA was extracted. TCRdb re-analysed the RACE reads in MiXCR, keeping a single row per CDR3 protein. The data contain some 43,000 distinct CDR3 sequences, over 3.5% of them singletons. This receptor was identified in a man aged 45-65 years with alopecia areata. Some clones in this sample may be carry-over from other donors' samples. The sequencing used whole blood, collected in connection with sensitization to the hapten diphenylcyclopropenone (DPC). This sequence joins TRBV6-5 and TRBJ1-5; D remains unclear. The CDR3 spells CVSSYRMDQPQHF. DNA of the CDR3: TGTGTCAGCAGTTACCGGATGGATCAGCCCCAGCATTTT.